Following are 14 T cell receptor beta chains from one sample sequenced in a study of CXCR3-negative and CXCR3-positive naive CD8 T cells. Each TRB cDNA library was prepared by 5' RACE (with UMI labels). TCRdb re-called the 5' RACE reads; every CDR3 protein appears as one record, without DNA. Recorded here are about 90,000 distinct CDR3 sequences; the top ten clones represent less than 1%. Study-wide findings and caveats: Higher TRB CDR3 hydrophobicity marked CXCR3-positive naive cells relative to CXCR3-negative naive cells.

Their target antigens are unknown. Specimen: naive CXCR3+ CD8+ T cells from blood. Subset: CD45RO-CCR7+CD27+CD95- naive CD8+ T cells expressing CXCR3 (TNR3+). These receptors were taken from a human donor in good health. Some clones in this sample may be carry-over from other donors' samples.

V and J are TRBV28 and TRBJ2-7; there is no DNA to check the TCRdb D call of TRBD1. The V gene's germline CDR1 is MDHEN and CDR2 SYDVKM. The CDR3 has 14 residues. This CDR3 is CASSHGQGPYEQYF.

The genes are TRBV7-2 and TRBJ2-7. Germline CDR1 and CDR2: SGHTA and FQGNSA. This CDR3 comprises 13 residues. CDR3 protein: CASSSDFVYEQYF.

This sequence joins TRBV27 and TRBJ2-3. CDR3 length: 16 amino acids. From germline, CDR1 is MNHEY and CDR2 SMNVEV (reference sequence). The CDR3 sequence: CASSPPTYGGPDTQYF.

The chain has TRBV4-1 and TRBJ2-3. Germline CDR1 and CDR2: MGHRA and YSYEKL. The CDR3 spans 13 residues. The CDR3 here is CASSPKDTDTQYF.

The chain has TRBV18 and TRBJ2-7; checking the TCRdb D call of TRBD2 is not possible without DNA. CDR3 length equals 11 residues. Germline V gene data show CDR1 as KGHSH and CDR2 as LQKENI. CDR3 in amino acids: CASSPRDGVPF.

The V and J genes are TRBV20-1 and TRBJ2-1; checking the TCRdb D call of TRBD2 is not possible without DNA. The CDR3 loop spans 16 amino acids. Germline V CDR1 and CDR2: DFQATT, SNEGSKA (reference sequence). CDR3 in amino acids: CSARDIAGLKPFEQFF.

The genes are TRBV13 and TRBJ2-7; no DNA is available, so the TRBD1 call from TCRdb remains unchecked. Germline assignment: CDR1 PRHDT and CDR2 FYEKMQ (reference sequence). This CDR3 is 15 amino acids long. CDR3 protein: CASSSTGQGFYEQYF.

The rearrangement uses TRBV10-3 and TRBJ1-2. The CDR3 is 13 residues long. CDR1 is ENHRY and CDR2 is SYGVKD in the germline V gene. Here the CDR3 reads CSISESAGSGYTF.

The chain recombines TRBV12-3 or TRBV12-4 with TRBJ2-3. The CDR3 runs 13 residues. The CDR3 protein is CASSLGNTDTQYF.

V usage is TRBV9 and J usage is TRBJ2-7. CDR3 length: 15 residues. The germline CDR1 and CDR2 sequences are SGDLS and YYNGEE. The CDR3 sequence is CASSAMVKPDDEQYF.

The rearrangement links TRBV6-5 to TRBJ2-1; TCRdb returns TRBD2, unconfirmable since there is no DNA. Germline V CDR1 and CDR2: MNHEY, SVGAGI. The CDR3 runs to 16 residues. The CDR3 loop reads CASSPYGTPEDDEQFF.

The genes are TRBV7-9 and TRBJ2-3; TCRdb names TRBD2, which stays unverified in the absence of DNA. This CDR3 spans 13 amino acids. Germline V gene data show CDR1 as SEHNR and CDR2 as FQNEAQ (reference sequence). The CDR3 sequence is CASSATGTVTQYF. The variable domain in full, with the rest retrieved from reference TRBV7-9 and TRBJ2-3, is DTGVSQNPRHKITKRGQNVTFRCDPISEHNRLYWYRQTLGQGPEFLTYFQNEAQLEKSRLLSDRFSAERPKGSFSTLEIQRTEQGDSAMYLCASSATGTVTQYFGPGTRLTVL.

The CDR3 protein is CASPKTGWLGDTEAFF. The chain is built from TRBV6-5 and TRBJ1-1; the TRBD1 assignment by TCRdb is unverifiable without DNA. There are 16 residues in the CDR3. The germline gives CDR1 MNHEY, CDR2 SVGAGI.

The chain has TRBV7-3 and TRBJ2-7; absent DNA, TCRdb's TRBD2 call cannot be checked. Per the germline V gene, CDR1 is SGHTA and CDR2 is FQGTGA. The CDR3 totals 15 residues. CDR3 sequence: CASSPAASGRAEQYF.